A single sample gave rise to the 9 T cell receptor beta chains below, sequenced in a study of brain T cells in children with intractable seizures. Data came from immunoSEQ multiplex PCR; TCRdb stores just in-frame clones and leaves some out. The sample comprises 60,000 to 85,000 clones, about 93% of which are singletons, and over 1.5% rests with the top ten. The sequencing here drew on peripheral blood, taken at surgery. The receptors were sampled from a boy in the first two years of life with tuberous sclerosis and intractable seizures.

The chain has TRBV14 and TRBJ1-1; D is unclear. V lost 1 base and J lost 1, with 4 bases in between. Germline-derived CDR1 and CDR2 are SGHDN and FVKESK. The CDR3 totals 13 residues. CDR3 protein: CASSQVKNTEAFF. The DNA of the CDR3 is TGTGCCAGCAGCCAAGTGAAGAACACTGAAGCTTTCTTT.

This rearrangement joins TRBV6-5 to TRBJ1-1; no reliable D call. The CDR3 spans 15 residues. Germline assignment: CDR1 MNHEY and CDR2 SVGAGI. V was cut by 5 bases and J by 1 base, with 14 bases left in between. The CDR3 region is CASSHEGGTNTEAFF. The CDR3 nucleotides are TGTGCCAGCAGTCACGAGGGAGGTACGAACACTGAAGCTTTCTTT.

This clone occurred once. The chain uses TRBV20-1 and TRBJ2-1, with D unresolved. Germline-derived CDR1 and CDR2 are DFQATT and SNEGSKA (reference sequence). V was cut by 2 bases and J by 6 bases, with 2 bases left in between. CDR3 length: 10 amino acids. CDR3 sequence reads: CSARLNEQFF. The DNA of the CDR3 is TGCAGTGCTAGACTCAATGAGCAGTTCTTC.

This chain connects TRBV19 to TRBJ2-7; D not certain. Germline lookup yields CDR1 LNHDA and CDR2 SQIVND (reference sequence). Deletions cut 0 bases from V and 5 bases from J, with 8 bases between. This CDR3 spans 13 amino acids. CDR3 coding DNA: TGTGCCAGTAGTATAGACCTGACGGACGAGCAGTACTTC. It is translated as CASSIDLTDEQYF.

This clone has only one observation. The genes are TRBV3-1 (or the pseudogene TRBV3-2) and TRBJ1-3; D might be TRBD1 (5 bases). V lost 4 bases to trimming and J lost 0 bases, with 7 bases between them. The length of the CDR3 is 14 residues. CDR1 is LGHDT, CDR2 YNNKEL, per germline (reference sequence). Here the CDR3 reads CASSPGGSGNTIYF. The CDR3 bases are TGTGCCAGCAGCCCGGGGGGCTCTGGAAACACCATATATTTT.

V gene TRBV27 combines with J gene TRBJ1-2, with 10 bases identical to TRBD1. Germline-derived CDR1 and CDR2 are MNHEY and SMNVEV (reference sequence). The CDR3 runs to 14 residues. Trimming took 6 bases from V and 2 from J; bases not matched to a gene: 3. DNA for the CDR3: TGTGCCAGCAGCCCGGGACAGGGGAACTATGGCTACACCTTC. Amino acids: CASSPGQGNYGYTF.

The V and J genes are TRBV6-6 and TRBJ2-2; D is undetermined. This CDR3 spans 14 amino acids. Trimming stripped 0 bases from V and 7 bases from J, with 9 bases between. Germline V CDR1 and CDR2: MNHNY, SVGAGI (reference sequence). CDR3 loop: CASSYSGEVGELFF. CDR3 sequence (DNA): TGTGCCAGCAGTTACTCCGGAGAGGTCGGGGAGCTGTTTTTT.

This clone has only one observation. This chain joins TRBV7-6 and TRBJ2-1; D is unclear. The CDR3 length is 14 residues. Germline CDR1 and CDR2: SGHVS and FNYEAQ. The V and J ends lost 5 bases and 0 bases respectively, with 8 bases between them. The CDR3 sequence is CASSLAGSYNEQFF. CDR3 nucleotides: TGTGCCAGCAGCCTGGCTGGCTCCTACAATGAGCAGTTCTTC.

This rearrangement joins TRBV11-2 to TRBJ2-3; D not resolved. V was cut by 5 bases and J by 3 bases, with 9 bases left in between. Germline assignment: CDR1 SGHAT and CDR2 FQNNGV. The CDR3 length is 13 residues. CDR3 nucleotides: TGTGCCAGCAGCCGCCGCTCAACAGATACGCAGTATTTT. Amino acids: CASSRRSTDTQYF.